The 26 T cell receptor beta chains below come from one sample, sequenced in a study of T-cell memory formation after mild COVID-19. In TCRdb, the 5' RACE reads were re-called with MiXCR into one record per CDR3 protein. The profile shows about 290,000 distinct CDR3 sequences, approximately 16% of them singletons. The sequenced material came from PBMCs or a T cell subset sorted from them (not recorded which). These receptors all stem from a man aged 18 to 30 who had mild COVID-19 (a few samples of this study predate the infection). Cell type and time point are not known.

This chain uses TRBV3-1 with TRBJ2-3, with a weak D call TRBD2 (6 bases). CDR1 is LGHDT, CDR2 YNNKEL, per germline (reference sequence). Trimming pared 1 base from V and 0 bases from J, leaving 14 bases between. CDR3 length: 17 residues. The DNA for the CDR3 is TGTGCCAGCAGCCAAGTACTCGGAGGGGCTAGCACAGATACGCAGTATTTT. This translates into CASSQVLGGASTDTQYF.

The sample holds a few counts of this clonotype. V is TRBV19 and J is TRBJ1-2; a weak D match, TRBD1 (5 bases). The CDR3 totals 13 residues. Looked up from germline, CDR1 is LNHDA and CDR2 is SQIVND (reference sequence). V lost 3 bases and J 8 bases, leaving 13 bases between the germline ends. CDR3 sequence reads: CASSMTGRGGYTF. For the CDR3, the DNA is TGTGCCAGTAGTATGACGGGGCGCGGAGGCTACACCTTC.

This clonotype was counted between two and nine times. The chain employs TRBV29-1 and TRBJ2-2; D might be TRBD1 (5 bases). Trimming removed 4 bases at V and 4 bases at J, with 16 bases between. CDR3 length: 15 residues. CDR1 and CDR2 from the germline V gene are SQVTM and ANQGSEA. The CDR3 nucleotides read TGCAGCGTTGGTGCCCCTGGGGCAGGCACCGGGGAGCTGTTTTTT. It encodes CSVGAPGAGTGELFF.

This clonotype was seen at least ten times. The rearrangement uses TRBV5-1 and TRBJ1-2; no firm D call. Per germline, CDR1 SGHRS and CDR2 YFSETQ. The CDR3 contains 14 residues. The germline V and J ends were trimmed by 4 bases and 6 bases, with 16 bases remaining between them. CDR3 sequence: CASSPLRLGDGYTF. CDR3 bases: TGCGCCAGCAGCCCATTGCGGCTTGGGGATGGCTACACCTTC.

This rearrangement joins TRBV15 to TRBJ2-7; D uncertain. V was shortened by 4 bases and J by 3 bases, with 10 bases between the two germline ends. There are 13 residues in the CDR3. The germline CDR1 and CDR2 sequences are LNHNV and YYDKDF (reference sequence). This chain's CDR3 is CATSNVQFYEQYF. CDR3 sequence (DNA): TGTGCCACCAGCAACGTACAGTTCTACGAGCAGTACTTC.

The V and J genes are TRBV7-9 and TRBJ2-2, with a possible D match to TRBD2 (6 bases). Germline V gene sequence: CDR1 SEHNR, CDR2 FQNEAQ (reference sequence). CDR3 length: 14 residues. V lost 5 bases to trimming and J lost 6 bases, with 13 bases between them. CDR3 in DNA: TGTGCCAGCAGCCCCGGGGCTAGCGCCGGGGAGCTGTTTTTT. Its translation: CASSPGASAGELFF.

The chain couples TRBV6-1 to TRBJ1-5; tentatively, D is TRBD1 (5 bases). Germline assignment: CDR1 MNHNS and CDR2 SASEGT. Between the trimmed V and J ends, which lost 3 bases and 9 bases, there was a span of 9 bases. CDR3 size: 12 residues. The CDR3 spells CASSDGARPQHF. The CDR3 DNA reads TGTGCCAGCAGTGACGGGGCCAGGCCCCAGCATTTT.

This chain uses TRBV6-6 with TRBJ2-3, with TRBD1 matching over 10 bases. Germline CDR1 reads MNHNY; CDR2 reads SVGAGI (reference sequence). The CDR3 covers 15 residues. The V segment lost 2 bases and the J segment 4 bases; nucleotides outside the gene matches: 3. The CDR3 region is CASSYQGQGADTQYF. The CDR3 nucleotides read TGTGCCAGCAGTTACCAAGGACAGGGGGCAGATACGCAGTATTTT.

As concerns this clonotype: A read error may produce the germline difference seen at one junction end. J is TRBJ2-1 and V is TRBV7-7; TRBD2 matches at 12 bases. Germline V CDR1 and CDR2: SSHAT, FNYEAQ (reference sequence). This CDR3 has 15 amino acids. This chain's CDR3 is CASSSLAGGRNEQFF. The CDR3 DNA sequence: TGTGCTAGCAGCTCCCTAGCGGGGGGGCGGAATGAGCAGTTCTTC. The entire variable domain, with the rest obtained from reference TRBV7-7 and TRBJ2-1, is as follows: GAGVSQSPRYKVTKRGQDVTLRCDPISSHATLYWYQQALGQGPEFLTYFNYEAQPDKSGLPSDRFSAERPEGSISTLTIQRTEQRDSAMYRCASSSLAGGRNEQFFGPGTRLTVL.

In regard to this clonotype: The junction shows a germline mismatch at one end, possibly a read error. The chain combines TRBV5-1 with TRBJ1-2; D is uncertain. Per germline, CDR1 SGHRS and CDR2 YFSETQ. This CDR3 region has 15 residues. CDR3 sequence (DNA): TGCGCCAGCAGCTTGGCTACGGGAGGGTCCTATGTCTACACCTTC. Translated, it gives CASSLATGGSYVYTF.

This clonotype was observed a few times. V and J are TRBV19 and TRBJ2-5; perhaps TRBD2 as D (5 bases). Per germline, CDR1 LNHDA and CDR2 SQIVND (reference sequence). This CDR3 has 14 residues. V lost 5 bases to trimming and J lost 0 bases, with 10 bases between them. CDR3 protein: CASSFREYQETQYF. DNA for the CDR3: TGTGCCAGTAGTTTCCGGGAATACCAAGAGACCCAGTACTTC.

In this sample, this clonotype turned up a few times. J is TRBJ2-2 and V is TRBV6-5, with TRBD2 as a possible D gene (7 bases). The CDR3 has 14 amino acids. Trimming took 4 bases from V and 4 from J, leaving 10 bases between them. The germline V gene encodes CDR1 MNHEY and CDR2 SVGAGI. The CDR3 coding sequence is TGTGCCAGCAGTTGGGGGGGGCTCACCGGGGAGCTGTTTTTT. It is translated as CASSWGGLTGELFF.

J is TRBJ2-7 and V is TRBV7-2; 8 bases are a match to TRBD2. Germline CDR1 and CDR2: SGHTA and FQGNSA. This CDR3 comprises 15 residues. V was pared by 2 bases and J by 5 bases, with 8 bases of the junction left unmatched. The CDR3 is CASSLRSGGRNEQYV. The CDR3 coding sequence is TGTGCCAGCAGCTTAAGGTCGGGGGGGCGTAACGAGCAGTACGTC.

This clonotype was observed a few times. This chain connects TRBV10-3 to TRBJ1-5; D might be TRBD1 (6 bases). CDR1 is ENHRY and CDR2 is SYGVKD in the germline V gene. The CDR3 is 15 amino acids. Deletions cut 1 base from V and 3 bases from J, with 10 bases between. This CDR3 is CAISELGAANQPQHF. The CDR3 DNA is TGTGCCATCAGTGAGTTGGGGGCGGCCAATCAGCCCCAGCATTTT.

The chain combines TRBV7-2 with TRBJ1-2; D ambiguous. Between the trimmed V and J ends, which lost 5 bases and 1 base, there was a span of 11 bases. Per the germline V gene, CDR1 is SGHTA and CDR2 is FQGNSA. The CDR3 consists of 14 residues. The CDR3 DNA reads as TGTGCCAGCAGCCGACCCGGGGTTAACTATGGCTACACCTTC. It encodes CASSRPGVNYGYTF.

V is TRBV7-2 and J is TRBJ1-1; D might be TRBD1 (6 bases). Trimming stripped 3 bases from V and 3 bases from J, with 11 bases between. Germline CDR1 is SGHTA and CDR2 is FQGNSA. This CDR3 is built from 14 residues. This CDR3 reads CASSLGGRYTEAFF. The CDR3 DNA reads TGTGCCAGCAGCTTGGGGGGCCGGTACACTGAAGCTTTCTTT.

The table lists this clonotype with a few counts. The CDR3 DNA follows: TGCGCCAGCAGCCAAGGTCAGGGCCCCACAGATACGCAGTATTTT. This translates into CASSQGQGPTDTQYF. The chain carries TRBV4-1 and TRBJ2-3; maybe TRBD1 (5 bases). The ends were cut back, 1 base at V and 2 bases at J, with 10 bases in the middle. Germline-derived CDR1 and CDR2 are MGHRA and YSYEKL. This CDR3 is built from 15 residues.

A few counts support this clonotype. The V call is TRBV11-2, the J call TRBJ2-1, with TRBD2 matching over 9 bases. The CDR3 is 15 amino acids. J was trimmed by 5 bases and V by 7 bases; bases with no gene match: 9. CDR1 is SGHAT and CDR2 is FQNNGV in the germline V gene. CDR3 protein: CASIPGAGGHNEQFF. CDR3 sequence (DNA): TGTGCCAGCATCCCTGGAGCGGGGGGCCACAATGAGCAGTTCTTC. The variable domain in full, completed from reference TRBV11-2 and TRBJ2-1, reads EAGVAQSPRYKIIEKRQSVAFWCNPISGHATLYWYQQILGQGPKLLIQFQNNGVVDDSQLPKDRFSAERLKGVDSTLKIQPAKLEDSAVYLCASIPGAGGHNEQFFGPGTRLTVL.

The V gene is TRBV29-1, the J gene TRBJ1-1; TRBD1 is a possible D gene (5 bases). Trimming left V 0 bases short and J 5 bases short, with 10 bases between. CDR3 size: 13 residues. Germline loops: CDR1 SQVTM, CDR2 ANQGSEA. This CDR3 reads CSVEEQEGTEAFF. The DNA for the CDR3 is TGCAGCGTTGAAGAACAGGAGGGGACTGAAGCTTTCTTT. Looking up the rest from reference TRBV29-1 and TRBJ1-1 gives the full variable domain: SAVISQKPSRDICQRGTSLTIQCQVDSQVTMMFWYRQQPGQSLTLIATANQGSEATYESGFVIDKFPISRPNLTFSTLTVSNMSPEDSSIYLCSVEEQEGTEAFFGQGTRLTVV.

This clonotype occurred a few times. The chain has TRBV5-6 and TRBJ2-1; TRBD2 is a possible D gene (6 bases). V lost 4 bases and J lost 2, with 13 bases in between. Germline V lookup: CDR1 SGHDT, CDR2 YYEEEE. The CDR3 is 15 amino acids. In DNA form, the CDR3 reads TGTGCCAGCAGCCCCTCCGGGACTGCCTACAATGAGCAGTTCTTC. This encodes CASSPSGTAYNEQFF.

The sample holds a few counts of this clonotype. The CDR3 nucleotides read TGTGCCACCCTCGCACCGCCACAAGAGACCCAGTACTTC. It is translated as CATLAPPQETQYF. The chain is built from TRBV10-3 and TRBJ2-5; D unclear. The CDR3 sequence is 13 residues long. With 10 bases removed from V and 2 bases from J, the gap between germline ends came to 14 bases. CDR1 is ENHRY and CDR2 is SYGVKD in the germline V gene.

The chain has TRBV5-1 and TRBJ2-5; 9 bases agree with TRBD2. The CDR3 has 15 residues. The V and J ends lost 4 bases and 3 bases, in that order; junction bases with no gene match: 7. Germline CDR1 reads SGHRS; CDR2 reads YFSETQ. In DNA form, the CDR3 reads TGCGCCAGCAGCCCGACTAGCGGTATAAAAGAGACCCAGTACTTC. Translation gives CASSPTSGIKETQYF.

This chain links TRBV6-4 with TRBJ1-1; D unresolved. V was shortened by 5 bases and J by 4 bases, with 20 bases between the two germline ends. This CDR3 comprises 16 residues. Looked up from germline, CDR1 is MRHNA and CDR2 is SNTAGT. CDR3 sequence: CASSPTVLGNGTEAFF. CDR3 DNA: TGTGCCAGCAGTCCCACCGTTTTGGGCAACGGCACTGAAGCTTTCTTT.

The chain recombines TRBV12-3 or TRBV12-4 with TRBJ2-3; D is ambiguous. Trimming took off 1 base at V and 4 bases at J, with 12 bases between the two ends. This CDR3 spans 15 amino acids. This CDR3 reads CASSLGLISADTQYF. In nucleotides, the CDR3 is TGTGCCAGCAGTTTAGGACTTATCTCAGCAGATACGCAGTATTTT.

The chain recombines TRBV7-7 with TRBJ2-5, with 9 bases fitting TRBD2. CDR1 is SSHAT and CDR2 is FNYEAQ in the germline V gene (reference sequence). This CDR3 has 14 residues. V lost 5 bases to trimming and J lost 5 bases; unmatched junction nucleotides: 6. Here the CDR3 reads CASSTLAGWETQYF. The CDR3 DNA sequence: TGTGCCAGCAGCACGCTAGCGGGGTGGGAGACCCAGTACTTC.

This clonotype appeared a few times. The chain combines TRBV13 with TRBJ1-5, with D possibly matching TRBD1 (6 bases). The CDR3 is made up of 14 amino acids. Trimming took off 8 bases at V and 1 base at J, with 12 bases between the two ends. Germline V CDR1 and CDR2: PRHDT, FYEKMQ (reference sequence). In nucleotides, the CDR3 is TGTGCCAGCGGGATAGGGGGAAGCAATCAGCCCCAGCATTTT. This gives the protein CASGIGGSNQPQHF.